What follows is one T cell receptor beta chain and its context. As yet, its antigen is unknown. Only in-frame clones appear in the TCRdb table, and some are missing; sequencing was by immunoSEQ multiplex PCR. The table lists about 19,000 clones, approximately 78% of them singletons. V lost 2 bases and J 8 bases, leaving 16 bases between the germline ends. Germline V gene sequence: CDR1 WSHSY, CDR2 SAAADI. There are 15 residues in the CDR3. This entry belongs to a study of OX40 agonist ivuxolimab in advanced cancers. Study-level results: There was clonal expansion of CD4+ and CD8+ blood T cells by week 6 at 0.1 to 3.0 mg/kg.

The chain combines TRBV10-2 with TRBJ2-4; tentative D call: TRBD1 (5 bases). This TCR was recovered from an adult with an advanced solid tumor such as melanoma, head and neck, liver or kidney cancer. This sample comprised CD4+ or CD8+ T cells sorted from blood, obtained in a trial of the OX40 agonist ivuxolimab. The CDR3 here is CASSEKGWESDIQYF. The CDR3 coding sequence is TGCGCCAGCAGTGAGAAGGGGTGGGAATCGGACATTCAGTACTTC.